These 9 T cell receptor beta chains share one sample of origin, sequenced in a study of cytomegalovirus exposure and HLA in healthy donors (dated by TCRdb to the late 2010s). Library method: the immunoSEQ multiplex PCR assay. For the multiplex PCR, a mixture combining 60 forward primers for TCR Vbeta segments and 13 reverse primers for TCR Jbeta segments was used. What TCRdb holds here is the immuneACCESS table cut down to in-frame rearrangements. Part of the clones is not present; checked against another copy, under half of the missing clones reflect an unresolved V gene, and the others are unexplained. For this sample there are 200,000 to 250,000 clones; 82% appear just once. The leading ten clones occupy approximately 2.5% of the sample. Sequencing used PBMCs. These receptors came from a woman between 35 and 50 years old in good health and CMV-seronegative.

This sequence joins TRBV6-4 and TRBJ1-1; D is perhaps TRBD1 (6 bases). This CDR3 has 14 amino acids. V shed 2 bases and J shed 6 bases, with 13 bases lying between them. The germline CDR1 and CDR2 sequences are MRHNA and SNTAGT. The CDR3: CASSDPDRPPEAFF. CDR3 bases: TGTGCCAGCAGTGACCCCGACAGGCCTCCTGAAGCTTTCTTT.

The chain recombines TRBV29-1 with TRBJ2-7, with a possible D match to TRBD1 (5 bases). The CDR3 is 14 residues long. Germline-derived CDR1 and CDR2 are SQVTM and ANQGSEA. Trimming took off 6 bases at V and 5 bases at J, with 20 bases between the two ends. Here the CDR3 reads CSVDTGTTFDEQYF. The CDR3 nucleotides read TGCAGCGTGGATACAGGTACTACGTTTGACGAGCAGTACTTC.

The count of this clone is one. The J gene is TRBJ1-5, the V gene TRBV7-6, with TRBD1 as a possible D gene (6 bases). In germline, CDR1 is SGHVS, CDR2 FNYEAQ. This CDR3 is 14 amino acids long. Trimming took off 2 bases at V and 7 bases at J, with 12 bases between the two ends. The CDR3 sequence: CASSLTQGKQPQHF. In nucleotides, the CDR3 is TGTGCCAGCAGCTTAACACAGGGAAAGCAGCCCCAGCATTTT.

CDR3 amino acids: CASSQIEADTQYF. The CDR3 bases are TGCGCCAGCAGCCAAATTGAGGCAGATACGCAGTATTTT. The rearrangement joins TRBV4-1 to TRBJ2-3; D is uncertain. The CDR3 has 13 amino acids. The V and J ends lost 2 bases and 4 bases respectively, with 7 bases between them. Looked up from germline, CDR1 is MGHRA and CDR2 is YSYEKL.

The gene calls are TRBV28 and TRBJ2-7; 9 nucleotides line up with TRBD2. The CDR3 totals 15 residues. After removal of 7 bases from V and 7 bases from J, the junction contained 14 bases not matched to a gene. The germline CDR1 and CDR2 sequences are MDHEN and SYDVKM. This CDR3 reads CASNVAVAGAGEQYF. The DNA of the CDR3 is TGTGCCAGCAATGTAGCAGTAGCGGGAGCGGGGGAGCAGTACTTC.

With respect to this clone: At the DNA level, this CDR3 is encoded by other sequences in the same sample as well. V gene TRBV5-1 combines with J gene TRBJ1-5, with 7 positions matching TRBD1. V lost 0 bases and J lost 4; bases outside the gene matches: 4. Germline V gene data show CDR1 as SGHRS and CDR2 as YFSETQ. The CDR3 has 15 residues. CDR3 nucleotide sequence: TGCGCCAGCAGCTTGGGACAGGGATCAAATCAGCCCCAGCATTTT. The encoded protein is CASSLGQGSNQPQHF.

This clone was seen more than once but under ten times. The chain links TRBV5-4 to TRBJ2-7; D unresolved. Per the germline V gene, CDR1 is SGHNT and CDR2 is YYREEE (reference sequence). CDR3 length: 14 amino acids. V was shortened by 3 bases and J by 0 bases, with 10 bases between the two germline ends. CDR3 nucleotide sequence: TGTGCCAGCAGCTCTCGGGTTGACTCCTACGAGCAGTACTTC. Protein sequence: CASSSRVDSYEQYF.

This clone showed up just once. J is TRBJ1-2 and V is TRBV29-1; no clear D. Trimming took off 5 bases at V and 6 bases at J, with 13 bases between the two ends. This CDR3 comprises 12 residues. Germline assignment: CDR1 SQVTM and CDR2 ANQGSEA. CDR3 amino acids: CSVNPGSNGYTF. Written as DNA, the CDR3 is TGCAGCGTTAACCCAGGTTCTAATGGCTACACCTTC.

V gene TRBV9 combines with J gene TRBJ2-7; TRBD2 aligns across 11 bases. V was clipped by 0 bases and J by 1 base; unmatched bases: 0. CDR1 is SGDLS and CDR2 is YYNGEE in the germline V gene. The CDR3 consists of 15 residues. The CDR3 is CASSVVAGGSYEQYF. The CDR3 nucleotides read TGTGCCAGCAGCGTAGTAGCGGGAGGGTCCTACGAGCAGTACTTC.